One T cell receptor beta chain is described in this entry. Its antigen remains unidentified. This sample stems from a study of blood T cells in healthy people across ages. Trimming removed 8 bases from V and 7 bases from J; junction bases left unmatched: 10. Looked up from germline, CDR1 is SNHLY and CDR2 is FYNNEI. The CDR3 extends over 14 amino acids. Through a sample-barcoded 5' primer and a J-beta primer mix, a second PCR was run for about 7 to 12 cycles. The template-switch adaptor, which had 12 random nucleotides, put a tag on each cDNA molecule. TCRdb independently ran MiXCR on the 5' RACE reads; one entry per CDR3 protein. The sample gives more than 800,000 distinct CDR3 sequences, 35% to 50% of which show up once; 18% is in the top ten. Notes on the study in general: Older individuals had lower TCR beta diversity per million T cells (the decline was roughly linear). Estimates of diversity drawn from one million T cells were considered underestimates.

The chain uses TRBV2 and TRBJ2-1; 8 nucleotides align to TRBD2. The sample taken for sequencing was blood. This receptor was taken from an older woman in good health. The CDR3 sequence: CASQREFGSNEQFF. In nucleotides, the CDR3 is TGTGCCAGCCAGCGGGAGTTTGGTTCGAATGAGCAGTTCTTC.